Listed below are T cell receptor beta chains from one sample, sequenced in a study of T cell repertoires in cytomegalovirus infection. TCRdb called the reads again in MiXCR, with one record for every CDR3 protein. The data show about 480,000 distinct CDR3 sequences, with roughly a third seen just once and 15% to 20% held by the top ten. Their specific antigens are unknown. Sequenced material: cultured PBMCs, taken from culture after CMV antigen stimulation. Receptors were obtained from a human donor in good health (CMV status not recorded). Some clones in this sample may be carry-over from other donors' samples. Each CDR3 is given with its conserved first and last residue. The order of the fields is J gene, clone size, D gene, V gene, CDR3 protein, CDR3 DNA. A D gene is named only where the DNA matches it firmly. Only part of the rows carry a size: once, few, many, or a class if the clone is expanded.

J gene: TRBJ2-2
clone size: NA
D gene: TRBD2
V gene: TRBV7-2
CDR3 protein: CASPRLGLAGTGELFF
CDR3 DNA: TGTGCCAGCCCCCGCTTGGGACTAGCGGGCACCGGGGAGCTGTTTTTT

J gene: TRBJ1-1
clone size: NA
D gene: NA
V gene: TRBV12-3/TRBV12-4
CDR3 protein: CASSSPRTLNTEAFF
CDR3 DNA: TGTGCCAGCAGTAGCCCCCGGACACTGAACACTGAAGCTTTCTTT

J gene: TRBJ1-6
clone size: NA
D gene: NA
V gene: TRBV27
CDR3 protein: CASSLVVQGRGNSPLHF
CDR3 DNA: TGTGCCAGCAGTTTAGTGGTCCAGGGGAGGGGGAATTCACCCCTCCACTTT

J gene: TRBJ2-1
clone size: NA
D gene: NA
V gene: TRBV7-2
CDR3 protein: CASSLDGNAYNEQFF
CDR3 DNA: TGTGCCAGCAGCTTAGACGGGAACGCCTACAATGAGCAGTTCTTC

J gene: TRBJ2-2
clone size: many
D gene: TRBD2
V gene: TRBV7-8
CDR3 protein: CASSLPRGSGRANTGELFF
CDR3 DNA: TGTGCCAGCAGCTTACCCAGAGGTAGCGGGAGGGCGAACACCGGGGAGCTGTTTTTT

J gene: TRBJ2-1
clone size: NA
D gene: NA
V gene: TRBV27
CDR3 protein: CASSLLLSGDQFF
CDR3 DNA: TGTGCCAGCAGTTTGCTACTTTCAGGGGACCAGTTCTTC

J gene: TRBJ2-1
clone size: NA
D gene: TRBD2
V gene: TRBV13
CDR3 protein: CASRWKGAGVSYNEQFF
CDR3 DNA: TGTGCCAGCAGGTGGAAGGGAGCGGGAGTCTCCTACAATGAGCAGTTCTTC

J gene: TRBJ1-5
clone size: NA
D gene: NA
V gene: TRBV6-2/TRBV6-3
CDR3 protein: CASSYSEGLSGQPQHF
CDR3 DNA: TGTGCCAGCAGTTACTCTGAGGGGCTGTCCGGTCAGCCCCAGCATTTT

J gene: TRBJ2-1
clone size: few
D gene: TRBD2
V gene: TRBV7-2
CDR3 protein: CASSPRSGRLNNEQFF
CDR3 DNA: TGTGCCAGCAGCCCCCGGAGCGGGAGGCTAAACAATGAGCAGTTCTTC

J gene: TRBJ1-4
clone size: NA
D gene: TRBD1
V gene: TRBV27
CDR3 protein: CATRPGTGIIRKGKLFF
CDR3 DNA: TGTGCCACCCGTCCCGGGACAGGGATAATCCGGAAGGGAAAACTGTTTTTT

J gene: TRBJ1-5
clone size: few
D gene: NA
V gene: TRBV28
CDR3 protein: CASSPGSRLPQHF
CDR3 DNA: TGTGCCAGCAGCCCGGGCTCACGCCTGCCCCAGCATTTT

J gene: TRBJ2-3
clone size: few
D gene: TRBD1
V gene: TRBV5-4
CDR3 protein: CASEPGQGNADTQYF
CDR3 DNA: TGTGCCAGCGAGCCGGGACAGGGGAACGCAGATACGCAGTATTTT

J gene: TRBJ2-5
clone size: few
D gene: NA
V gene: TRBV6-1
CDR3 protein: CASRAPGDQETQYF
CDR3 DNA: TGTGCCAGCAGAGCCCCGGGAGATCAAGAGACCCAGTACTTC

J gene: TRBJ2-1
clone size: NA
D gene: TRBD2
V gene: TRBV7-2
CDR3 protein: CASSFGWRESFVNEQFF
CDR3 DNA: TGTGCCAGCAGCTTCGGCTGGCGGGAGTCTTTTGTGAATGAGCAGTTCTTC

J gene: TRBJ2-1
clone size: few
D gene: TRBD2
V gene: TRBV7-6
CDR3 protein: CASSSGTRPYNEQFF
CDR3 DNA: TGTGCCAGCAGCTCCGGGACTAGACCTTACAATGAGCAGTTCTTC

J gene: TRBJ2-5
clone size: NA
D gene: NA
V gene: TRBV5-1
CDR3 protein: CVSSSTGIGEETQYF
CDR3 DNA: TGCGTCAGCAGCAGTACAGGGATAGGCGAAGAGACCCAGTACTTC

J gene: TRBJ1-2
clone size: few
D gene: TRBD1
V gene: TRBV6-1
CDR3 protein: CASSEATGTGWHLSF
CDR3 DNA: TGTGCCAGCAGTGAAGCCACTGGGACAGGGTGGCACCTATCCTTC

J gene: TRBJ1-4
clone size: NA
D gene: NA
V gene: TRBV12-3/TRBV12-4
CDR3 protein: CASRLGGLGEKLFF
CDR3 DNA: TGTGCCAGCAGATTGGGAGGGTTGGGTGAAAAACTGTTTTTT

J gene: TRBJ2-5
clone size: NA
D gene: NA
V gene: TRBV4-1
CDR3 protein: CASSQGNSQVYQETQYF
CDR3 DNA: TGCGCCAGCAGCCAAGGGAACAGCCAGGTGTACCAAGAGACCCAGTACTTC

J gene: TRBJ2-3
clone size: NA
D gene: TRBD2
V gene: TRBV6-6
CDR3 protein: CASSYSIAGGPTDTQYF
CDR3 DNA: TGTGCCAGCAGTTACTCGATAGCGGGAGGGCCCACAGATACGCAGTATTTT

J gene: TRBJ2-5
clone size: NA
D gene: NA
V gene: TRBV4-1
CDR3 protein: CASGALVQETQYF
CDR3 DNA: TGCGCCAGCGGAGCTTTGGTACAAGAGACCCAGTACTTC

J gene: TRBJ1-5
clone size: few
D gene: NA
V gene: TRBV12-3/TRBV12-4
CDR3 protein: CASSSYYPGRDQPQHF
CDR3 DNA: TGTGCCAGCAGTTCTTATTACCCAGGGCGGGATCAGCCCCAGCATTTT

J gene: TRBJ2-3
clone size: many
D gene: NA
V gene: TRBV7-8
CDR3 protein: CASNQGGGAGWDTQYF
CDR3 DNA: TGTGCCAGCAACCAGGGGGGGGGCGCGGGTTGGGATACGCAGTATTTT

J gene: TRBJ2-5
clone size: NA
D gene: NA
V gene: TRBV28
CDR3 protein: CASSSSYRETQYF
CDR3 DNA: TGTGCCAGCAGTTCCAGCTATAGGGAGACCCAGTACTTC

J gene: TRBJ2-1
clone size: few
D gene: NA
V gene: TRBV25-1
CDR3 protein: CASSEYWGSSYNEQFF
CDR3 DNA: TGTGCCAGCAGTGAATATTGGGGGAGTAGCTACAATGAGCAGTTCTTC

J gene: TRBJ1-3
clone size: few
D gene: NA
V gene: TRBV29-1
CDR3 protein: CSGRESGNTIYF
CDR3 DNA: TGCAGCGGCCGGGAATCTGGAAACACCATATATTTT

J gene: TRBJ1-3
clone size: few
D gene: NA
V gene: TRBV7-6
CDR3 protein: CASSSWVSLNSGNTIYF
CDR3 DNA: TGTGCCAGCAGCTCTTGGGTCAGTCTAAACTCTGGAAACACCATATATTTT

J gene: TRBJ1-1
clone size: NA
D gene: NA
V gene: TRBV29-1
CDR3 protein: CSVVRGGNTEAFF
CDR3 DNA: TGCAGCGTCGTAAGGGGGGGAAACACTGAAGCTTTCTTT

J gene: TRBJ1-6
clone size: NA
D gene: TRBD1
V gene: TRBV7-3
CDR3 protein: CASSPGQGTSPLHF
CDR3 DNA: TGTGCCAGCAGCCCTGGACAGGGGACTTCACCCCTCCACTTT

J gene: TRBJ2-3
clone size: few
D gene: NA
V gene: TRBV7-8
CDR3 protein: CASSLMAGKTDTQYF
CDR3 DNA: TGTGCCAGCAGCTTAATGGCGGGAAAAACAGATACGCAGTATTTT

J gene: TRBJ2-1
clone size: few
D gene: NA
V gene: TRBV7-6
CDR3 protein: CASSPTGFNGEQFF
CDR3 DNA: TGTGCCAGCAGCCCAACAGGGTTCAACGGTGAGCAGTTCTTC

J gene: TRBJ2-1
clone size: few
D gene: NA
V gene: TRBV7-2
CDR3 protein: CASSINGGNSYNEQFF
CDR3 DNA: TGTGCCAGCAGCATCAATGGCGGGAACTCCTACAATGAGCAGTTCTTC

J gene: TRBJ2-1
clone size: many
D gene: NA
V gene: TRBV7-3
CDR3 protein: CASSGYYNEQFF
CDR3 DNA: TGTGCCAGCAGCGGGTATTACAATGAGCAGTTCTTC

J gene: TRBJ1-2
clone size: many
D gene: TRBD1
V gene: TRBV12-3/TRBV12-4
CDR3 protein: CASSVPRPGQGAIGGYYGYTF
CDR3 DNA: TGTGCCAGCAGCGTACCCCGACCGGGACAGGGGGCGATAGGGGGGTACTATGGCTACACCTTC

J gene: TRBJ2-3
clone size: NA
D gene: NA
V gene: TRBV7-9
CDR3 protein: CASSRRDTQYF
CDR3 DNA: TGTGCCAGCAGCCGGCGAGATACGCAGTATTTT

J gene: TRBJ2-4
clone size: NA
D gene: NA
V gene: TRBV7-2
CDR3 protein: CASSFGLGLAKNIQYF
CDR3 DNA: TGTGCCAGCAGCTTCGGGCTAGGACTAGCCAAAAACATTCAGTACTTC

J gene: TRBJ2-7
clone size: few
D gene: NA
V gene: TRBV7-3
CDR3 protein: CASSLTDTYEQYF
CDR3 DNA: TGTGCCAGCAGCTTGACGGATACCTACGAGCAGTACTTC

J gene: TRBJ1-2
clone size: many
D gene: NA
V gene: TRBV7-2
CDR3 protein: CASSLGGRDYGYTF
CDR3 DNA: TGTGCCAGCAGCTTAGGGGGCCGCGACTATGGCTACACCTTC

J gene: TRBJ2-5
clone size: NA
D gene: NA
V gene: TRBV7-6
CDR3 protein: CASSYGTDQETQYF
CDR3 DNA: TGTGCCAGCAGCTACGGGACGGATCAAGAGACCCAGTACTTC

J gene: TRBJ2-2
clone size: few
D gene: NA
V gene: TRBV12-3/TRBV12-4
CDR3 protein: CASSSDRTTGELFF
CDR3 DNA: TGTGCCAGCAGTTCCGACAGGACCACCGGGGAGCTGTTTTTT

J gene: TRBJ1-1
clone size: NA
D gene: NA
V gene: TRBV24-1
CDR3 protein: CATSPGGVITEAFF
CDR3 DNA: TGTGCCACCAGCCCCGGTGGGGTGATCACTGAAGCTTTCTTT

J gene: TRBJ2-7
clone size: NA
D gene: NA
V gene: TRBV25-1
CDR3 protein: CASSKFSGPSYEQYF
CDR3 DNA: TGTGCCAGCAGTAAATTCAGCGGGCCCTCCTACGAGCAGTACTTC

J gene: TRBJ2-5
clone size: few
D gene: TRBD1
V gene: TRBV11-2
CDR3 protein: CASSQRTGGRGKQETQYF
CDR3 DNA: TGTGCCAGCAGCCAACGGACAGGGGGCAGGGGGAAGCAAGAGACCCAGTACTTC

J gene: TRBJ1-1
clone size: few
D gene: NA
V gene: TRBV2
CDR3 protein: CASSGNENTEAFF
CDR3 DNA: TGTGCCAGCAGTGGGAACGAAAACACTGAAGCTTTCTTT

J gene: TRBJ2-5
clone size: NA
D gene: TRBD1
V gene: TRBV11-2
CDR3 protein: CASSLDLGQGFGETQYF
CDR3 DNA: TGTGCCAGCAGCTTAGATCTTGGACAGGGTTTCGGGGAGACCCAGTACTTC

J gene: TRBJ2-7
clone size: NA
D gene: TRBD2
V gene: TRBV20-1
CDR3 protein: CSARLAGRHEQYF
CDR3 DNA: TGCAGTGCTAGACTAGCGGGACGTCACGAGCAGTACTTC

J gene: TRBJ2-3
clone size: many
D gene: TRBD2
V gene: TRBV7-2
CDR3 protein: CASLVESGRTDTQYF
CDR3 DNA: TGTGCCAGCCTAGTGGAAAGCGGGAGAACAGATACGCAGTATTTT